This paragraph covers one T cell receptor beta chain sequence. Its antigen is as yet unknown. Generated by immunoSEQ multiplex PCR, the TCRdb table keeps only in-frame clones and is missing some. Found here are 140,000 or so clones, around 92% of them singletons; the top ten hold 1.9%. This specimen belongs to a study of T cell responses to AZD1222 COVID-19 vaccine. This CDR3 comprises 15 residues. Germline CDR1 and CDR2: MNHEY and SVGAGI. V was clipped by 0 bases and J by 7 bases; unmatched bases: 5. Whole-study results and caveats: Donors were mostly white British, more females; clonal diversity possibly underestimated. Per reports, nearly half of all spike-specific TCRs target regions that are unmutated in variants.

Sample: peripheral blood, taken on day 0 of AZD1222 vaccination. The receptor comes from an adult in good health. The genes are TRBV6-5 and TRBJ1-4; TRBD1 agrees at 7 bases. In DNA form, the CDR3 reads TGTGCCAGCAGTTACTCGGGGACAGCCGTTGAAAAACTGTTTTTT. Translation: CASSYSGTAVEKLFF.